The 3 T cell receptor beta chains below come from one sample, sequenced in a study of cytomegalovirus exposure and HLA in healthy donors. 13 Jbeta primers and 60 Vbeta primers were used for the PCR. Sequenced by immunoSEQ multiplex PCR; TCRdb stores in-frame clones only, minus some. Of 150,000 to 200,000 clones in the sample, about 80% were seen once. The sequenced sample was PBMCs. These receptors all stem from a man aged 25 to 45 in good health and CMV-seronegative.

The chain carries TRBV6-4 and TRBJ2-1, with 9 bases fitting TRBD1. The trim removed 0 bases at V and 12 bases at J, leaving 6 bases unmatched. Germline assignment: CDR1 MRHNA and CDR2 SNTAGT. The CDR3 length is 14 residues. In DNA, the CDR3 is TGTGCCAGCAGTGACTCCCCGTTGGGACAGGGGCAGTTCTTC. Translated: CASSDSPLGQGQFF.

The chain recombines TRBV11-1 with TRBJ2-2; tentative D call: TRBD2 (6 bases). The CDR3 is 17 residues long. The V gene's germline CDR1 is SGHAT and CDR2 FQDESV (reference sequence). V lost 5 bases, J lost 8 bases, and 24 bases lay in between. The CDR3 here is CASSKIAGTFIEGELFF. The CDR3 region has the DNA TGTGCCAGCAGCAAGATTGCCGGGACTTTTATAGAGGGGGAGCTGTTTTTT.

This clone showed up just a few times. The genes are TRBV18 and TRBJ1-3; 10 bases match TRBD1. Germline CDR1 KGHSH, CDR2 LQKENI. The ends lost 2 bases at V and 7 bases at J; junction bases unmatched: 5. CDR3 length: 15 residues. The CDR3 sequence is CASSPSDRGFNTIYF. CDR3 nucleotides: TGTGCCAGCTCACCATCGGACAGGGGGTTCAACACCATATATTTT.